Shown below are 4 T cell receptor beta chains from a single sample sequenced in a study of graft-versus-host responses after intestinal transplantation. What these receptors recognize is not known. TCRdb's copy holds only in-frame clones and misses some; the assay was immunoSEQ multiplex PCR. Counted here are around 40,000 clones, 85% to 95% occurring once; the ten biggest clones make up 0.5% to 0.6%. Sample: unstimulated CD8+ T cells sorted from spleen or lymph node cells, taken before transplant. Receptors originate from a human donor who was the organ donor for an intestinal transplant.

The CDR3 coding sequence is TGCAGCGTTGACAACTATGGCTACACCTTC. This sequence encodes CSVDNYGYTF. This rearrangement joins TRBV29-1 to TRBJ1-2; D unresolved. V lost 3 bases and J lost 2, with 1 base in between. The CDR3 loop spans 10 amino acids. The V gene's germline CDR1 is SQVTM and CDR2 ANQGSEA. The complete variable domain, with remaining parts taken from reference TRBV29-1 and TRBJ1-2, reads SAVISQKPSRDICQRGTSLTIQCQVDSQVTMMFWYRQQPGQSLTLIATANQGSEATYESGFVIDKFPISRPNLTFSTLTVSNMSPEDSSIYLCSVDNYGYTFGSGTRLTVV.

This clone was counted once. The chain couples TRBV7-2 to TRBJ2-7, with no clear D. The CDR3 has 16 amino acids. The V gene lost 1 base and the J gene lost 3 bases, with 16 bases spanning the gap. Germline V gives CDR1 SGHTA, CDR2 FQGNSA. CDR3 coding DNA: TGTGCCAGCAGCTTAGAGGTTACGACCGGCGGCTACGAGCAGTACTTC. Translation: CASSLEVTTGGYEQYF.

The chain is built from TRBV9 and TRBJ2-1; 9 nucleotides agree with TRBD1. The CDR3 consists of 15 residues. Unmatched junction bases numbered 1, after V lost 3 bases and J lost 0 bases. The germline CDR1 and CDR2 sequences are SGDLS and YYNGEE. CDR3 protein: CASSGQGGSYNEQFF. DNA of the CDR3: TGTGCCAGCAGCGGACAGGGGGGCTCCTACAATGAGCAGTTCTTC.

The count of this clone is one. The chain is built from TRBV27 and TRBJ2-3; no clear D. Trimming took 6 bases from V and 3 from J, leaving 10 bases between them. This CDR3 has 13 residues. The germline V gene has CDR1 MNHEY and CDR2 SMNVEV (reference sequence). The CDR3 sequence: CASRALGTDTQYF. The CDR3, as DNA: TGTGCCAGCAGGGCCCTAGGGACAGATACGCAGTATTTT.